A single sample gave rise to the 5 T cell receptor beta chains below, sequenced in a study of blood T cell repertoires in COVID-19. Measured with immunoSEQ multiplex PCR; TCRdb has only the in-frame clones, and not every one. Of some 71,000 clones in the sample, roughly 89% were seen once. Sequenced: peripheral blood. These receptors were obtained from a man in his thirties or forties with acute or convalescent COVID-19.

V gene TRBV18 combines with J gene TRBJ2-7; TRBD1 agrees at 9 bases. V was pared by 3 bases and J by 1 base, with 4 bases of the junction left unmatched. The V gene's germline CDR1 is KGHSH and CDR2 LQKENI. The CDR3 loop spans 15 amino acids. The CDR3 here is CASSPGTGSSYEQYF. Written as DNA, the CDR3 is TGTGCCAGCTCACCGGGGACAGGGTCTTCCTACGAGCAGTACTTC.

This rearrangement joins TRBV20-1 to TRBJ2-1; the match to TRBD2 covers 15 bases. Per the germline V gene, CDR1 is DFQATT and CDR2 is SNEGSKA (reference sequence). CDR3 length equals 17 residues. Losses at the gene ends were 3 bases for V and 1 base for J; bases not matched to a gene: 4. This CDR3 is CSASGTSGRLSYNEQFF. The DNA of the CDR3 is TGCAGTGCTAGTGGGACTAGCGGGAGGCTTTCCTACAATGAGCAGTTCTTC.

This clone was found a few times. The chain links TRBV15 to TRBJ1-2; 8 nucleotides line up with TRBD1. CDR1 is LNHNV, CDR2 YYDKDF, per germline (reference sequence). The CDR3 spans 14 residues. The trim removed 3 bases at V and 14 bases at J, leaving 14 bases unmatched. CDR3 nucleotides: TGTGCCACCAGCAGTGGACAGGGTGGCCTCTTTAGAACCTTC. Translated, it gives CATSSGQGGLFRTF.

The genes are TRBV7-9 and TRBJ2-1; 9 nucleotides agree with TRBD1. Per the germline V gene, CDR1 is SEHNR and CDR2 is FQNEAQ (reference sequence). This CDR3 spans 14 amino acids. Germline trimming cut 4 bases from V and 8 bases from J; bases unmatched to any gene: 6. CDR3 in amino acids: CASSSRDRDDEQFF. CDR3 coding DNA: TGTGCCAGCAGCTCCAGGGACAGGGATGATGAGCAGTTCTTC.

The chain employs TRBV6-1 and TRBJ1-2, with a tentative D call TRBD1 (6 bases). V was pared by 1 base and J by 8 bases, with 17 bases between. CDR3 length: 15 amino acids. Germline V gene data show CDR1 as MNHNS and CDR2 as SASEGT. Written as DNA, the CDR3 is TGTGCCAGCAGTGAAGGGTGGGGGCCAGTGAGAGGCTACACCTTC. Translating gives CASSEGWGPVRGYTF.